Below, 5 T cell receptor beta chains from the same sample are listed, as sequenced in a study of spatial heterogeneity in lung cancer. Specified time point: sample taken at primary tumor resection. Whole RNA obtained from tumor, nontumor lung or frozen PBMC underwent sequencing without sorting. MiXCR, applied by TCRdb to the 5' RACE reads, yields one record per CDR3 protein. The sample lists 77,000 or so distinct CDR3 sequences; under 25% were seen once. The sample consisted of PBMCs, taken at surgery. Source of these receptors: a male donor with early-stage non-small cell lung cancer.

The chain uses TRBV10-3 and TRBJ1-2, with 7 positions matching TRBD1. Trimming removed 5 bases from V and 1 base from J; junction bases left unmatched: 4. This CDR3 contains 14 residues. CDR1 ENHRY and CDR2 SYGVKD come from the germline V gene. The CDR3 nucleotides are TGTGCCATCAGTCCACAGGGGATTAACTATGGCTACACCTTC. Its translation: CAISPQGINYGYTF.

The CDR3 DNA reads as TGTGCCAGCAGTCCTTGGACTAGCTCAGATACGCAGTATTTT. This sequence encodes CASSPWTSSDTQYF. The chain couples TRBV27 to TRBJ2-3; 8 nucleotides line up with TRBD2. The CDR3 extends over 14 amino acids. Germline CDR1 and CDR2: MNHEY and SMNVEV (reference sequence). V trimming: 5 bases; J trimming: 4 bases; junction bases outside the gene matches: 5.

This clonotype was found a few times. The chain couples TRBV30 to TRBJ2-7; 8 bases are shared with TRBD1. CDR3 length: 13 residues. The J segment lost 4 bases and the V segment lost 2 bases, leaving 4 bases of the junction unmatched. The germline CDR1 and CDR2 sequences are GTSNPN and SVGIG (reference sequence). CDR3 sequence (DNA): TGTGCCTGGAGTAGGCAGGGGGCTTACGAGCAGTACTTC. This translates into CAWSRQGAYEQYF.

The chain couples TRBV7-9 to TRBJ2-7; D possibly uses TRBD1 or TRBD2 (6 bases each). Deletions cut 0 bases from V and 2 bases from J, with 11 bases between. The germline V gene encodes CDR1 SEHNR and CDR2 FQNEAQ (reference sequence). This CDR3 is 15 amino acids long. The CDR3 loop is CASSLAGGRAYEQYF. The CDR3 nucleotides read TGTGCCAGCAGCTTAGCGGGGGGCAGAGCCTACGAGCAGTACTTC. Using reference TRBV7-9 and TRBJ2-7 for the parts outside the CDR3, the full variable domain is DTGVSQNPRHKITKRGQNVTFRCDPISEHNRLYWYRQTLGQGPEFLTYFQNEAQLEKSRLLSDRFSAERPKGSFSTLEIQRTEQGDSAMYLCASSLAGGRAYEQYFGPGTRLTVT.

This clonotype occurred a few times. The junction departs from the called germline gene at one end, perhaps through a read error. The chain combines TRBV7-9 with TRBJ1-1, with a tentative D call TRBD1 (5 bases). The CDR3 sequence is 14 residues long. The germline V gene encodes CDR1 SEHNR and CDR2 FQNEAQ (reference sequence). The CDR3 loop reads CATSLGTDNTEAFF. The CDR3, as DNA: TGTGCCACCAGCTTGGGGACTGACAACACTGAAGCTTTCTTT.